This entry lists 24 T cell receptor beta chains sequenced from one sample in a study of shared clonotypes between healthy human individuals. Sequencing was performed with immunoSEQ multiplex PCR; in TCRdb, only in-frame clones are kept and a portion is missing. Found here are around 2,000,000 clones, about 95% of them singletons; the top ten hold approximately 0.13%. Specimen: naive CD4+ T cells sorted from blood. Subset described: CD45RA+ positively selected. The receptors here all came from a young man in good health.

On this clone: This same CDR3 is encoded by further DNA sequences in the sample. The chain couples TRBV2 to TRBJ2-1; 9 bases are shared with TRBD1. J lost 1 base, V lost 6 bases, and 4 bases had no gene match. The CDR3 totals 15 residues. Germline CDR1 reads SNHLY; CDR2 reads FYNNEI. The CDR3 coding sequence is TGTGCCAGCAGGTCCGACAGGGGGTCCTACAATGAGCAGTTCTTC. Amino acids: CASRSDRGSYNEQFF. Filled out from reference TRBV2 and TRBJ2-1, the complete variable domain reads EPEVTQTPSHQVTQMGQEVILRCVPISNHLYFYWYRQILGQKVEFLVSFYNNEISEKSEIFDDQFSVERPDGSNFTLKIRSTKLEDSAMYFCASRSDRGSYNEQFFGPGTRLTVL.

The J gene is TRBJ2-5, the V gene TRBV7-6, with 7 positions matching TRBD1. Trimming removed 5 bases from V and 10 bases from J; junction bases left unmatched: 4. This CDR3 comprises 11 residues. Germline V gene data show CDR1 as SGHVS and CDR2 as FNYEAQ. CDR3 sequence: CASSQQGYQYF. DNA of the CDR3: TGTGCCAGCAGCCAACAGGGGTACCAGTACTTC.

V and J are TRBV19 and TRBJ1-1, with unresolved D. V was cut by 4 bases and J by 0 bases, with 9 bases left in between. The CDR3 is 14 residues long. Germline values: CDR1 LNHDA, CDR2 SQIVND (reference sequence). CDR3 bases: TGTGCCAGTAGTAGGGCAGATTTGAACACTGAAGCTTTCTTT. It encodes CASSRADLNTEAFF.

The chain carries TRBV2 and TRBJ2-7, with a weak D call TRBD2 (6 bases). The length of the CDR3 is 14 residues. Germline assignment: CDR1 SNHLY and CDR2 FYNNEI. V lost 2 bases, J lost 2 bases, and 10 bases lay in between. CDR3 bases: TGTGCCAGCAGTGAACTCCGGACTACCTACGAGCAGTACTTC. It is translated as CASSELRTTYEQYF.

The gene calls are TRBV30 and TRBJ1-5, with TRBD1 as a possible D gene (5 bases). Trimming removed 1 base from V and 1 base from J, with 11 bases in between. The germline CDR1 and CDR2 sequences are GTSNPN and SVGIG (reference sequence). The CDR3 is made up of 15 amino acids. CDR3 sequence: CAWSGAGSSNQPQHF. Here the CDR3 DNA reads TGTGCCTGGAGTGGGGCAGGGTCGAGCAATCAGCCCCAGCATTTT. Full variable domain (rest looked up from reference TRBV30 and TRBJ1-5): SQTIHQWPATLVQPVGSPLSLECTVEGTSNPNLYWYRQAAGRGLQLLFYSVGIGQISSEVPQNLSASRPQDRQFILSSKKLLLSDSGFYLCAWSGAGSSNQPQHFGDGTRLSIL.

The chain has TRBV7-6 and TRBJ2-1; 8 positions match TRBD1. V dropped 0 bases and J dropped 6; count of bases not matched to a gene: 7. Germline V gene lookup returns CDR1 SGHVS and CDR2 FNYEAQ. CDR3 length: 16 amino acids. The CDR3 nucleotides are TGTGCCAGCAGCTTAGCCGGGACAGGATTAAGCAATGAGCAGTTCTTC. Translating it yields CASSLAGTGLSNEQFF. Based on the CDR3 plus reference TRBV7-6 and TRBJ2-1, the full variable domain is GAGVSQSPRYKVTKRGQDVALRCDPISGHVSLYWYRQALGQGPEFLTYFNYEAQQDKSGLPNDRFSAERPEGSISTLTIQRTEQRDSAMYRCASSLAGTGLSNEQFFGPGTRLTVL.

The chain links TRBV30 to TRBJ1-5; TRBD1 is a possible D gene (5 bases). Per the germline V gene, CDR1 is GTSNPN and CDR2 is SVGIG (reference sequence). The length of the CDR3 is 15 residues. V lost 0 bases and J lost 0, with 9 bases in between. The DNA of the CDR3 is TGTGCCTGGAGTGTGGGGGGAATTAGCAATCAGCCCCAGCATTTT. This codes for CAWSVGGISNQPQHF.

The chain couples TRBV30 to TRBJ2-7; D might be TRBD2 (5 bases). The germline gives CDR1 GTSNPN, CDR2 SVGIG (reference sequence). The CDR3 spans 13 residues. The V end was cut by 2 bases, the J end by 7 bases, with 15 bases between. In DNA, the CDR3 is TGTGCCTGGAGTTCCGGGGAGTGGGGAGAGCAGTACTTC. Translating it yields CAWSSGEWGEQYF. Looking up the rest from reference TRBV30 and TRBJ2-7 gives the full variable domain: SQTIHQWPATLVQPVGSPLSLECTVEGTSNPNLYWYRQAAGRGLQLLFYSVGIGQISSEVPQNLSASRPQDRQFILSSKKLLLSDSGFYLCAWSSGEWGEQYFGPGTRLTVT.

The CDR3 is CASVGVNTEAFF. The CDR3, as DNA: TGTGCCAGCGTCGGGGTCAACACTGAAGCTTTCTTT. The chain has TRBV6-5 and TRBJ1-1; D unresolved. This CDR3 region has 12 residues. V was trimmed by 8 bases and J by 2 bases, leaving 9 bases between them. From germline, CDR1 is MNHEY and CDR2 SVGAGI.

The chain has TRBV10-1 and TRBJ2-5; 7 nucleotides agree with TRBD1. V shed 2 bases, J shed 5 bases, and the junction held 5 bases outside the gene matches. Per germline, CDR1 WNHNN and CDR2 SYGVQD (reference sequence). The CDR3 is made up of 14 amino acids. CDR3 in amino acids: CASSEAGGSETQYF. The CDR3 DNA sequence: TGCGCCAGCAGTGAGGCAGGGGGTAGTGAGACCCAGTACTTC.

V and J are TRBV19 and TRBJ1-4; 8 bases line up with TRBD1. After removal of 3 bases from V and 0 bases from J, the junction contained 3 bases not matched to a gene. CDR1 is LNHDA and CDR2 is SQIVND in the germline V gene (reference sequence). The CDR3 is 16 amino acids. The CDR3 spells CASSIQGAPTNEKLFF. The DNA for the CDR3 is TGTGCCAGTAGTATTCAGGGGGCTCCAACTAATGAAAAACTGTTTTTT.

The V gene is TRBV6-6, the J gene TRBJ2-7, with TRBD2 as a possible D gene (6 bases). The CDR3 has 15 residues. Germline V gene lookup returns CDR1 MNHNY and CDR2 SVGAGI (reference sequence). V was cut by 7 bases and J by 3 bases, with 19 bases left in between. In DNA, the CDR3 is TGTGCCAGCACCGATCCACCTAGCGCGCGCTACGAGCAGTACTTC. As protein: CASTDPPSARYEQYF.

In DNA, the CDR3 is TGTGCCAGCAGTCCCGGGACAGGGATTGAAAAACTGTTTTTT. Its translation is CASSPGTGIEKLFF. The V and J genes are TRBV2 and TRBJ1-4; 9 bases align to TRBD1. V dropped 5 bases and J dropped 7; count of bases not matched to a gene: 5. Germline loops: CDR1 SNHLY, CDR2 FYNNEI. The CDR3 is 14 amino acids.

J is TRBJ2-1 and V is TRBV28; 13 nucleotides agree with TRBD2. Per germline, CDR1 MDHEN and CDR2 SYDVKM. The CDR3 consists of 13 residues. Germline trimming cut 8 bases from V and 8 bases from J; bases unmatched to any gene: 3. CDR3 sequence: CASGLAGVHEQFF. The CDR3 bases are TGTGCCAGCGGACTAGCGGGGGTCCATGAGCAGTTCTTC.

In DNA form, the CDR3 reads TGTGCCAGCAGGGGACAGGGGAACTATGGCTACACCTTC. Translated: CASRGQGNYGYTF. The V call is TRBV28, the J call TRBJ1-2, with 10 positions matching TRBD1. CDR1 MDHEN and CDR2 SYDVKM come from the germline V gene. The V segment lost 6 bases and the J segment 2 bases; nucleotides outside the gene matches: 0. The CDR3 length is 13 residues.

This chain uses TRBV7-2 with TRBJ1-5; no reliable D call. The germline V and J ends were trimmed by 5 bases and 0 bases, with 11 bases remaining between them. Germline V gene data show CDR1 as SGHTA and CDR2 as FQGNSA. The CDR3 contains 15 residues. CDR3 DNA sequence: TGTGCCAGCAGCCTCTTGGCATTTAGCAATCAGCCCCAGCATTTT. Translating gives CASSLLAFSNQPQHF.

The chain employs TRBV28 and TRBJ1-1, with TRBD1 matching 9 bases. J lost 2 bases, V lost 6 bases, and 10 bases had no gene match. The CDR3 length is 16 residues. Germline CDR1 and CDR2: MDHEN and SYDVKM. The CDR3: CASRGDRAVTNTEAFF. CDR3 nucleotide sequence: TGTGCCAGCAGGGGGGACAGGGCCGTCACCAACACTGAAGCTTTCTTT.

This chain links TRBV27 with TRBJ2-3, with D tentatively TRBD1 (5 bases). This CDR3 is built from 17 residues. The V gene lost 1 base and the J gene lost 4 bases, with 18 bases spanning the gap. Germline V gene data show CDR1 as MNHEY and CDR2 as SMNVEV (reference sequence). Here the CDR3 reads CASSLFGRPGSADTQYF. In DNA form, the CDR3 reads TGTGCCAGCAGTTTATTTGGCAGGCCAGGGTCCGCAGATACGCAGTATTTT.

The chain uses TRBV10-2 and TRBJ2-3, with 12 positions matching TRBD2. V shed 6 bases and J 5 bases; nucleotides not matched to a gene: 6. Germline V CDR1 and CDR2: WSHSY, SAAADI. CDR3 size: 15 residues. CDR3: CASRLTSGGLDTQYF. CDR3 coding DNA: TGCGCCAGCAGATTGACTAGCGGGGGTCTAGATACGCAGTATTTT.

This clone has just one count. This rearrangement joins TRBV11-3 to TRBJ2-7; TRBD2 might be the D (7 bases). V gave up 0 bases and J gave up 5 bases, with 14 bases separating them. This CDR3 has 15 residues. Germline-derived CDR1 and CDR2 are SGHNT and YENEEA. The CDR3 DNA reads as TGTGCCAGCAGCTTAGAAGTGGGGGGGCCGCACGAGCAGTACTTC. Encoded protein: CASSLEVGGPHEQYF.

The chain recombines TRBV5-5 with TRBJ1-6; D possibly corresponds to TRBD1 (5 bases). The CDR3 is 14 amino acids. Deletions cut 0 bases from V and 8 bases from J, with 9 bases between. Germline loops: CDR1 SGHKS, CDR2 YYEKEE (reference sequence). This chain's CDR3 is CASSLGGRDSPLHF. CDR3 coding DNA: TGTGCCAGCAGCTTGGGGGGACGGGATTCACCCCTCCACTTT. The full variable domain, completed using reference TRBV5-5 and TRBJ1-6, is DAGVTQSPTHLIKTRGQQVTLRCSPISGHKSVSWYQQVLGQGPQFIFQYYEKEERGRGNFPDRFSARQFPNYSSELNVNALLLGDSALYLCASSLGGRDSPLHFGNGTRLTVT.

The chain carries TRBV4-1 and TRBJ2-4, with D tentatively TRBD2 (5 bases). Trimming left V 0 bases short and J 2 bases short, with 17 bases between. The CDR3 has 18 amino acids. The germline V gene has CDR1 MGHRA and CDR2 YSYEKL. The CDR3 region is CASSQEVDHPGTKNIQYF. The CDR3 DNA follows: TGCGCCAGCAGCCAAGAAGTGGACCATCCGGGGACCAAAAACATTCAGTACTTC.

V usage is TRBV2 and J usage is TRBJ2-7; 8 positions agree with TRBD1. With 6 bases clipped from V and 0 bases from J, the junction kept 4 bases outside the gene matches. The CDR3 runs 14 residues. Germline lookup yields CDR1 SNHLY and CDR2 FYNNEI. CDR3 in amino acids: CASRRTGSSYEQYF. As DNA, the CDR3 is TGTGCCAGCAGGCGGACAGGGAGCTCCTACGAGCAGTACTTC.

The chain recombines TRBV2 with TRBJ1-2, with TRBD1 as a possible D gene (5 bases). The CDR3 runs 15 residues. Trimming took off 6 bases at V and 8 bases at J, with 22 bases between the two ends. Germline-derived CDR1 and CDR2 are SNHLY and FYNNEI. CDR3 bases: TGTGCCAGCAGCCTCGAGGGGCCTCTCTTGGGCGGCTACACCTTC. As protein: CASSLEGPLLGGYTF.